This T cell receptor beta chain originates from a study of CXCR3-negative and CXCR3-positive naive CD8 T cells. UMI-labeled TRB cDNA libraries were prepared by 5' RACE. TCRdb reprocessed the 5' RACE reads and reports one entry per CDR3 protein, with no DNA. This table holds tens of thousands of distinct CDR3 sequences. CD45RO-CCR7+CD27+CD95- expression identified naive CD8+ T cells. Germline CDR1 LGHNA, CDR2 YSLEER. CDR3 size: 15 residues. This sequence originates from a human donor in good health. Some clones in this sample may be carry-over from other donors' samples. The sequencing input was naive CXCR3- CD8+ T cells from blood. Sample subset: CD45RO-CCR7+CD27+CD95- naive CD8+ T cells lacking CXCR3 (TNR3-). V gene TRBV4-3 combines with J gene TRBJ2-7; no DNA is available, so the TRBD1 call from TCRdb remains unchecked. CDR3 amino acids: CASSQDRDDSYEQYF.